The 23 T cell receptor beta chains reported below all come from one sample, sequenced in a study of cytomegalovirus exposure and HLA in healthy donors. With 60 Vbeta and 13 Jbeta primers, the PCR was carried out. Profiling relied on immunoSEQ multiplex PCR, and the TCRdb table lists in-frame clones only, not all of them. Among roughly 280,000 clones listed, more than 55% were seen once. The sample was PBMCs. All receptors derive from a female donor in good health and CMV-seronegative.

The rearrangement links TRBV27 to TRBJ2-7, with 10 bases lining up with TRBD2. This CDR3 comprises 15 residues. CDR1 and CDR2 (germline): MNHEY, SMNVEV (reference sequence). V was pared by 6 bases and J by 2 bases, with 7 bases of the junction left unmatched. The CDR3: CASSLAGEGPYEQYF. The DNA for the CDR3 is TGTGCCAGCAGCCTAGCGGGAGAAGGCCCCTACGAGCAGTACTTC.

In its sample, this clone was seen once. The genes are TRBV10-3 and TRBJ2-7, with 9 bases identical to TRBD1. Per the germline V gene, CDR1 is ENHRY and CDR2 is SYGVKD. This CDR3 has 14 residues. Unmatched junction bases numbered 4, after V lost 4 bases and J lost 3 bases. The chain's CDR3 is CAISGGQGSYEQYF. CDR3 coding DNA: TGTGCCATCAGTGGGGGACAGGGAAGCTACGAGCAGTACTTC.

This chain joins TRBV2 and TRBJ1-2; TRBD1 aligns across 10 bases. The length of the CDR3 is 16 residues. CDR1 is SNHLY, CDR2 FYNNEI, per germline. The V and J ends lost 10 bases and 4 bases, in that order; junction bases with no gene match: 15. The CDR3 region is CATKREPGTGVYGYTF. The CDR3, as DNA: TGTGCCACCAAAAGAGAACCCGGGACAGGGGTCTATGGCTACACCTTC.

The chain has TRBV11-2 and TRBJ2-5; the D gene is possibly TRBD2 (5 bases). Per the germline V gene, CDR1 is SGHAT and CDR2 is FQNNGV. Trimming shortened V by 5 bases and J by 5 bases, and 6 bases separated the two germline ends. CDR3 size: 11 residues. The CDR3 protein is CASSRGETQYF. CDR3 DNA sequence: TGTGCCAGCAGCCGCGGGGAGACCCAGTACTTC.

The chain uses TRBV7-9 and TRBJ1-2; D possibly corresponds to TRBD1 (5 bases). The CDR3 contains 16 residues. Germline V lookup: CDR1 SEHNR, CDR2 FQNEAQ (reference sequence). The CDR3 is CSTNFPGTPANYGYTF. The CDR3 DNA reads TGTTCCACCAACTTCCCCGGGACTCCGGCTAACTATGGCTACACCTTC.

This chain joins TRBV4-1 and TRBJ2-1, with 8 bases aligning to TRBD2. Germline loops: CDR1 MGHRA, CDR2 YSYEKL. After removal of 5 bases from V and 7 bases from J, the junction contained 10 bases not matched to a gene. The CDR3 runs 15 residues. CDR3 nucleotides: TGCGCCAGCAGCGCTTCGAGCGGGAGCCGAAATGAGCAGTTCTTC. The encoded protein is CASSASSGSRNEQFF.

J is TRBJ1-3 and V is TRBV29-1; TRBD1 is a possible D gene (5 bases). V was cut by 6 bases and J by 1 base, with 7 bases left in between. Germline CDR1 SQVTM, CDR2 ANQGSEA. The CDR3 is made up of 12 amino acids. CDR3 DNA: TGCAGCGTCCAGGGTTCTGGAAACACCATATATTTT. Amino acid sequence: CSVQGSGNTIYF. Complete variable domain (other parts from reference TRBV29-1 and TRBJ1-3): SAVISQKPSRDICQRGTSLTIQCQVDSQVTMMFWYRQQPGQSLTLIATANQGSEATYESGFVIDKFPISRPNLTFSTLTVSNMSPEDSSIYLCSVQGSGNTIYFGEGSWLTVV.

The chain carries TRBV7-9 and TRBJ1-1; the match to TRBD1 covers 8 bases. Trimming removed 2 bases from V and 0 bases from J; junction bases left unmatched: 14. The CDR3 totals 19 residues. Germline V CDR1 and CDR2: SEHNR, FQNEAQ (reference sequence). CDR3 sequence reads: CASSLLDWQGASMNTEAFF. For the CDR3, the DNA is TGTGCCAGCAGCTTATTGGATTGGCAGGGGGCTTCCATGAACACTGAAGCTTTCTTT.

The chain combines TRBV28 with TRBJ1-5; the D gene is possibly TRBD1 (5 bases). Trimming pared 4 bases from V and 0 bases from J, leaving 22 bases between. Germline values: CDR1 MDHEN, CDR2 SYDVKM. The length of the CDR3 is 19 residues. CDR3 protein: CASSSTYSDTEYSNQPQHF. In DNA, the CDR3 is TGTGCCAGCAGTTCCACATACTCGGACACGGAGTATAGCAATCAGCCCCAGCATTTT.

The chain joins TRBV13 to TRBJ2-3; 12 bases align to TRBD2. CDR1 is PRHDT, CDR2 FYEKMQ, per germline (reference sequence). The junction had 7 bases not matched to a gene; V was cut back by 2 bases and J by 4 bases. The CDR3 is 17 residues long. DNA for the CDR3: TGTGCCAGCAGCTTACTAGCGGGAGGGCCTTTTGCAGATACGCAGTATTTT. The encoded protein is CASSLLAGGPFADTQYF. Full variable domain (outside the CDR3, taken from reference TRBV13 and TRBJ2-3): AAGVIQSPRHLIKEKRETATLKCYPIPRHDTVYWYQQGPGQDPQFLISFYEKMQSDKGSIPDRFSAQQFSDYHSELNMSSLELGDSALYFCASSLLAGGPFADTQYFGPGTRLTVL.

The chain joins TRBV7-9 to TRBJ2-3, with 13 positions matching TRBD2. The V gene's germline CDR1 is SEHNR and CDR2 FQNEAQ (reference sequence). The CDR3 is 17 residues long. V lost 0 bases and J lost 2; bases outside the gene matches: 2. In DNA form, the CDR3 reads TGTGCCAGCAGCTTAGCGGGACTAGCGGGAATCACAGATACGCAGTATTTT. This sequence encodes CASSLAGLAGITDTQYF. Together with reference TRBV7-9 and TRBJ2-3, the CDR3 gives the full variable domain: DTGVSQNPRHKITKRGQNVTFRCDPISEHNRLYWYRQTLGQGPEFLTYFQNEAQLEKSRLLSDRFSAERPKGSFSTLEIQRTEQGDSAMYLCASSLAGLAGITDTQYFGPGTRLTVL.

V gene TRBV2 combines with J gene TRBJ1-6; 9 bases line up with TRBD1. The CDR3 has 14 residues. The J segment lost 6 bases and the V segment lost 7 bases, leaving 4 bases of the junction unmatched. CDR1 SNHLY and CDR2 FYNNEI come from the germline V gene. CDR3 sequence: CASTGTGFNSPLHF. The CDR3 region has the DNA TGTGCCAGCACTGGGACAGGGTTTAATTCACCCCTCCACTTT.

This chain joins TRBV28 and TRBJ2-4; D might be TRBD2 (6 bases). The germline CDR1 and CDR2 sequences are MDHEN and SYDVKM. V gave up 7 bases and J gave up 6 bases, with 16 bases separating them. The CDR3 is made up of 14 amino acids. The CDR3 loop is CASISGEPRNIQYF. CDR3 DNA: TGTGCCAGCATCTCGGGGGAGCCAAGAAACATTCAGTACTTC.

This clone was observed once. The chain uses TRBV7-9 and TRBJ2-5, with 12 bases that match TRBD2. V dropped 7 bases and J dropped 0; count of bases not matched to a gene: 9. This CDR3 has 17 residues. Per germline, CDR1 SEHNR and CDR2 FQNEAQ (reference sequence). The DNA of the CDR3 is TGTGCCAGCAACGAACTACGGACTAGCGGGAACCAAGAGACCCAGTACTTC. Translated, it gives CASNELRTSGNQETQYF.

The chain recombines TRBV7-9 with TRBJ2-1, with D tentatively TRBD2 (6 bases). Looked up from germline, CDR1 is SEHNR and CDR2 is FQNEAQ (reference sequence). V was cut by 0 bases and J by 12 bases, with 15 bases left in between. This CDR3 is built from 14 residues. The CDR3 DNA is TGTGCCAGCAGCTTAGCGGAGGGTCAAGGCGGGCAGTTCTTC. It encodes CASSLAEGQGGQFF.

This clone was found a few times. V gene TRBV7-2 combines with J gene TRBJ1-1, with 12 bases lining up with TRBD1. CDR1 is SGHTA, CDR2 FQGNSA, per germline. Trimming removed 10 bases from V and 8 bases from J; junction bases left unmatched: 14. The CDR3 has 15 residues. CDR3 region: CATRDRGLRVGEAFF. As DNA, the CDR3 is TGTGCCACCCGGGACAGGGGGCTGAGGGTAGGCGAAGCTTTCTTT.

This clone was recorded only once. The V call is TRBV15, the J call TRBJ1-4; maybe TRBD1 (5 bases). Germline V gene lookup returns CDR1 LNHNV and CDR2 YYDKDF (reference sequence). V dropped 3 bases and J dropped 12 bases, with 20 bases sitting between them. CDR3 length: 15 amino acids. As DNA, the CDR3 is TGTGCCACCAGCAGTGAATCCCTAGGCTCGGGGGAACTGTTTTTT. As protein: CATSSESLGSGELFF.

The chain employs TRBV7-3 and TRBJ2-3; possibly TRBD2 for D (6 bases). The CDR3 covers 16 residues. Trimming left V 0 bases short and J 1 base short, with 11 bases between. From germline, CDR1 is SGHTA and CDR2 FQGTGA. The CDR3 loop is CASSLTGSGGTDTQYF. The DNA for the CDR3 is TGTGCCAGCAGCTTAACAGGTAGCGGAGGCACAGATACGCAGTATTTT.

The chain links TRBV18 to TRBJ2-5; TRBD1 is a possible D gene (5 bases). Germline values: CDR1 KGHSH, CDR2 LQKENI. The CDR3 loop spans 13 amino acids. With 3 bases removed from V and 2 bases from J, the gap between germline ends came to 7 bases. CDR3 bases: TGTGCCAGCTCACCGACAGATCAAGAGACCCAGTACTTC. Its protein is CASSPTDQETQYF.

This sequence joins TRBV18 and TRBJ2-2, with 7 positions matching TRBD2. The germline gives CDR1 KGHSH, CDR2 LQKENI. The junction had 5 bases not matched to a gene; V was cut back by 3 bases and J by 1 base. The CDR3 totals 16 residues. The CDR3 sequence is CASSPFSGGNTGELFF. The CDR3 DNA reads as TGTGCCAGCTCACCTTTTTCGGGAGGGAACACCGGGGAGCTGTTTTTT.

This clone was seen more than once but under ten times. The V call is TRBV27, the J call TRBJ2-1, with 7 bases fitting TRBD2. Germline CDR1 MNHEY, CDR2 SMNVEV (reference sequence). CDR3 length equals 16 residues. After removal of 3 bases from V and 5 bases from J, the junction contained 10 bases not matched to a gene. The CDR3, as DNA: TGTGCCAGCAGTTTGTGGAGCGGGAACGTGAACAATGAGCAGTTCTTC. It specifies CASSLWSGNVNNEQFF.

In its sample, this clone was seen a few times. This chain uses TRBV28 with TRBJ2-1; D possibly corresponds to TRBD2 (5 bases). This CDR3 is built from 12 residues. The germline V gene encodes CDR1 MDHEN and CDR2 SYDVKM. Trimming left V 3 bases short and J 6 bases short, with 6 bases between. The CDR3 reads CASSFSGNEQFF. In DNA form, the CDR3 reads TGTGCCAGCAGTTTCAGCGGCAATGAGCAGTTCTTC.

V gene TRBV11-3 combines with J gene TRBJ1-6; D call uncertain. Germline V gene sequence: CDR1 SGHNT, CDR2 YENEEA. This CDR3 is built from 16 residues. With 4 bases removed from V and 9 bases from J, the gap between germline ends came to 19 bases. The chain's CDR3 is CASSSNPGVRSSPLHF. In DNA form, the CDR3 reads TGTGCCAGCAGCTCTAACCCCGGGGTTAGGAGTTCACCCCTCCACTTT.